This TCR beta chain was sequenced during a study of blood T cell repertoires in COVID-19 (dated by TCRdb to 2020 to 2022). With respect to the entire study: The collaborator samples originated in the United States, Italy and Spain and spanned the acute and convalescent phases of COVID-19. The prospective study material was composed of cDNA or gDNA derived from T cells, B-cell-depleted T cells, or PBMCs. Subjects who had been exposed to COVID-19, were actively infected with it, or had recovered from it provided the deeply sampled blood TCRbeta repertoires that made up the dataset. A freely available public database, intended as a resource for researchers studying the immune response to SARS-CoV-2, is where the repertoires were released. The samples were drawn from two sources: the first 160 participants of the ongoing ImmuneRACE study, and 1,200 or so subjects contributed by 6 global collaborators. Sample metadata almost always included a de-identified subject ID, COVID-19 status, age in years and sex. Where available, HLA class I and class II types were taken from metadata supplied by the sample provider and were not determined by assay-based typing.

TCRbeta CDR3 regions were amplified from genomic DNA using the immunoSEQ Assay, a bias-controlled multiplex PCR. As for how the authors treated the data: The number of nucleated cells in each sample was estimated by amplification of reference gene primers within the assay. Sequence reads were collapsed and filtered to measure the absolute abundance of every unique TCRbeta CDR3 rearrangement. For each sample, productive Simpson clonality was calculated by taking the square root of Simpson's diversity index across productive rearrangements. The immuneACCESS repertoire file appears here via TCRdb, limited to in-frame rearrangements. These files lack a portion of the clones; in checked studies, under half of the deficit traces to unresolved V genes, and the cause of the others is not known. That table is the source of V, J and clone size, and D and trimming were worked out from the DNA. The sample table shows over 200,000 clones, and 86% are seen once. The ten largest clones capture 2% to 2.5% of the sample.

Broad study findings and their caveats: Clinical and demographic metadata were provided uncurated, with the amount varying by source and participant.

A second Seattle source provided samples from volunteer blood donors who had recovered from COVID-19. Collaborating institutions collected whole blood in K2EDTA tubes following their own protocols. For TCRbeta analysis, collaborator samples were shipped as frozen whole blood, as isolated PBMCs, or as DNA extracted from either sample type. In the germline V gene, CDR1 corresponds to KGHSH and CDR2 to LQKENI. V is reduced by 2 bases and J by 7 bases, leaving a spacing of 8 bases between them. From its cysteine to its phenylalanine, the CDR3 spans 13 amino acids. This entry keeps only the CDR3 DNA: 39 bases, framed from base 1. Concerning this clone itself: This receptor's antigen is unknown. It has no much larger one-base neighbor in the sample; base qualities were not kept.

The source is a man in his thirties or forties who had recovered from COVID-19. The sample comprised peripheral blood. The V and J genes are TRBV18 and TRBJ2-2; no D gene call is confident. The DNA is TGTGCCAGCTCACCAGTAGTGGTCGGGGAGCTGTTTTTT. It codes for CASSPVVVGELFF. With the portions outside the CDR3 filled from the reference TRBV18 and TRBJ2-2 genes, the complete variable region becomes NAGVMQNPRHLVRRRGQEARLRCSPMKGHSHVYWYRQLPEEGLKFMVYLQKENIIDESGMPKERFSAEFPKEGPSILRIQQVVRGDSAAYFCASSPVVVGELFFGEGSRLTVL.